A single sample gave rise to the 25 T cell receptor beta chains below, sequenced in a study of shared clonotypes between healthy human individuals. Repertoires were generated with immunoSEQ multiplex PCR, while TCRdb's copy carries only in-frame clones and drops some. The table lists 300,000 to 400,000 clones, around four fifths of them singletons. Material for sequencing was memory CD4+ T cells sorted from blood. Specified subset: CD45RA-negative fraction. The receptors come from a man aged 30-40 years in good health.

The V gene is TRBV28, the J gene TRBJ2-3; D might be TRBD1 (5 bases). V gave up 2 bases and J gave up 4 bases, with 10 bases separating them. Germline loops: CDR1 MDHEN, CDR2 SYDVKM. CDR3 length: 14 amino acids. The CDR3 DNA follows: TGTGCCAGCAGTTTAGTCCAGGGCCCAGATACGCAGTATTTT. It specifies CASSLVQGPDTQYF.

The V and J genes are TRBV5-1 and TRBJ2-7, with 7 bases matching TRBD1. Trimming at V came to 4 bases and at J to 5 bases, leaving 12 bases not matched to a gene. Germline lookup yields CDR1 SGHRS and CDR2 YFSETQ. The CDR3 consists of 15 residues. The DNA of the CDR3 is TGCGCCAGCAGCACTAGATGGACAGGAGAGAACGAGCAGTACTTC. It is translated as CASSTRWTGENEQYF.

The chain recombines TRBV27 with TRBJ1-2; D remains ambiguous. Germline CDR1 reads MNHEY; CDR2 reads SMNVEV (reference sequence). Trimming took off 4 bases at V and 5 bases at J, with 29 bases between the two ends. CDR3 length equals 19 residues. The CDR3 DNA reads as TGTGCCAGCAGTTCCCTCAGCAGGACTGAAATTCAACTCGGATATGGCTACACCTTC. It specifies CASSSLSRTEIQLGYGYTF.

The chain uses TRBV5-1 and TRBJ2-7; TRBD2 matches at 10 bases. The CDR3 is 16 residues long. V lost 2 bases and J lost 7; bases outside the gene matches: 12. CDR1 is SGHRS and CDR2 is YFSETQ in the germline V gene. The CDR3 DNA sequence: TGCGCCAGCAGCTTTATCCTAGCGGGAGTACCTACGGAGCAGTACTTC. It yields the protein CASSFILAGVPTEQYF.

With respect to this clone: This same CDR3 is encoded by further DNA sequences in the sample. The V and J genes are TRBV6-1 and TRBJ2-5, with a possible D match to TRBD1 (6 bases). Between the trimmed V and J ends, which lost 3 bases and 2 bases, there was a span of 10 bases. The CDR3 totals 14 residues. Germline V gene sequence: CDR1 MNHNS, CDR2 SASEGT. CDR3 in DNA: TGTGCCAGCAGTGAGAGAGGACAGCAAGAGACCCAGTACTTC. Residues: CASSERGQQETQYF.

The chain uses TRBV7-2 and TRBJ2-5; D might be TRBD1 (6 bases). Per the germline V gene, CDR1 is SGHTA and CDR2 is FQGNSA. Trimming stripped 5 bases from V and 5 bases from J, with 18 bases between. The CDR3 has 15 residues. This chain's CDR3 is CASSPGTGRTETQYF. CDR3 coding DNA: TGTGCCAGCAGCCCGGGAACAGGGCGCACCGAGACCCAGTACTTC.

V gene TRBV7-8 combines with J gene TRBJ2-5; TRBD1 matches at 9 bases. This CDR3 contains 16 residues. J was trimmed by 4 bases and V by 3 bases; bases with no gene match: 9. Germline values: CDR1 SGHVS, CDR2 FQNEAQ. The CDR3 nucleotides read TGTGCCAGCAGCTTCGGCCGCACAGGGGGCTCAGAGACCCAGTACTTC. This sequence encodes CASSFGRTGGSETQYF.

This clone was seen more than once but under ten times. This rearrangement joins TRBV14 to TRBJ2-1; D gene ambiguous. The CDR3 spans 17 residues. The ends were cut back, 3 bases at V and 7 bases at J, with 22 bases in the middle. The germline V gene encodes CDR1 SGHDN and CDR2 FVKESK. The CDR3 sequence is CASSQDYTGLDRNEQFF. As DNA, the CDR3 is TGTGCCAGCAGCCAGGATTATACCGGGCTAGACCGAAATGAGCAGTTCTTC.

J is TRBJ2-7 and V is TRBV21-1. TRBV21-1 is classified as a pseudogene. CDR3 length equals 16 residues. CDR3 loop: CASSIPPATRAYEQYF. The CDR3 nucleotides are TGTGCCAGCAGCATCCCCCCGGCAACCCGCGCCTACGAGCAGTACTTC.

V is TRBV14 and J is TRBJ2-1, with D tentatively TRBD2 (6 bases). The CDR3 covers 16 residues. With 0 bases removed from V and 0 bases from J, the gap between germline ends came to 9 bases. Germline CDR1 SGHDN, CDR2 FVKESK. CDR3 loop: CASSQDGGSSYNEQFF. The CDR3 DNA follows: TGTGCCAGCAGCCAAGATGGAGGGAGCTCCTACAATGAGCAGTTCTTC.

The genes are TRBV5-4 and TRBJ2-2; D unclear. Trimming stripped 3 bases from V and 4 bases from J, with 7 bases between. The germline V gene encodes CDR1 SGHNT and CDR2 YYREEE (reference sequence). The CDR3 runs to 13 residues. The CDR3 nucleotides are TGTGCCAGCAGCTCTTCGCGCACCGGGGAGCTGTTTTTT. The encoded protein is CASSSSRTGELFF.

V is TRBV6-1 and J is TRBJ2-5; 7 bases align to TRBD2. Germline V lookup: CDR1 MNHNS, CDR2 SASEGT. The CDR3 spans 15 residues. Trimming cost V 6 bases and J 2 bases; bases outside gene matches: 9. The CDR3 DNA reads as TGTGCCAGCAGGCCATTGGGAGGGGCACAAGAGACCCAGTACTTC. Translated, it gives CASRPLGGAQETQYF.

V and J are TRBV14 and TRBJ2-6; D is tentatively TRBD1 or TRBD2 (5 bases each). This CDR3 has 19 residues. Germline values: CDR1 SGHDN, CDR2 FVKESK. V lost 4 bases to trimming and J lost 0 bases, with 19 bases between them. CDR3: CASSPPRGRVSSGANVLTF. DNA of the CDR3: TGTGCCAGCAGCCCCCCCCGGGGACGGGTGAGCTCTGGGGCCAACGTCCTGACTTTC. Full variable domain (remainder filled in from reference TRBV14 and TRBJ2-6): EAGVTQFPSHSVIEKGQTVTLRCDPISGHDNLYWYRRVMGKEIKFLLHFVKESKQDESGMPNNRFLAERTGGTYSTLKVQPAELEDSGVYFCASSPPRGRVSSGANVLTFGAGSRLTVL.

The chain couples TRBV10-3 to TRBJ2-1, with D possibly TRBD2 on 5 matching bases. Trimming shortened V by 0 bases and J by 0 bases, and 9 bases separated the two germline ends. The CDR3 extends over 16 amino acids. Per germline, CDR1 ENHRY and CDR2 SYGVKD. The CDR3 reads CAISESGGGSYNEQFF. The CDR3 DNA reads TGTGCCATCAGTGAGTCGGGCGGAGGCTCCTACAATGAGCAGTTCTTC.

The V and J genes are TRBV6-1 and TRBJ1-1; weak D call: TRBD1 (6 bases). Germline V gene sequence: CDR1 MNHNS, CDR2 SASEGT. CDR3 size: 14 residues. Trimming removed 8 bases from V and 4 bases from J, with 17 bases in between. CDR3 DNA sequence: TGTGCCAGCTCCCAGGGGCCATGGGGCACTGAAGCTTTCTTT. Protein sequence: CASSQGPWGTEAFF.

This sequence joins TRBV5-1 and TRBJ2-1; D is uncertain. CDR1 and CDR2 from the germline V gene are SGHRS and YFSETQ. This CDR3 is built from 11 residues. The V gene lost 7 bases and the J gene lost 7 bases, with 9 bases spanning the gap. This chain's CDR3 is CASALVNEQFF. The CDR3, as DNA: TGCGCCAGCGCCTTAGTGAATGAGCAGTTCTTC.

V usage is TRBV7-2 and J usage is TRBJ2-7; 9 nucleotides match TRBD2. The CDR3 is 15 amino acids. V shed 5 bases, J shed 2 bases, and the junction held 7 bases outside the gene matches. From germline, CDR1 is SGHTA and CDR2 FQGNSA. The CDR3 region has the DNA TGTGCCAGCAGCCAAATAGCGGGAGTAGCCTACGAGCAGTACTTC. Translated, it gives CASSQIAGVAYEQYF.

Only a few counts were recorded for this clone. The J gene is TRBJ2-7, the V gene TRBV29-1; TRBD1 agrees at 10 bases. With V trimmed by 4 bases and J by 4 bases, 10 bases remained unmatched. The CDR3 sequence is 15 residues long. The germline V gene has CDR1 SQVTM and CDR2 ANQGSEA. In nucleotides, the CDR3 is TGCAGCGTTGGCGGGACAGGGGCGGCTTATTACGAGCAGTACTTC. Translating it yields CSVGGTGAAYYEQYF.

Turning to this clone: The junction shows a germline mismatch at one end, possibly a read error. The chain recombines TRBV7-7 with TRBJ2-6; D is uncertain. The CDR3 spans 13 residues. Germline values: CDR1 SSHAT, CDR2 FNYEAQ (reference sequence). CDR3 sequence: CASSFSGANVLTF. CDR3 nucleotide sequence: TGTGCTAGCAGCTTTTCTGGGGCCAACGTCCTGACTTTC.

The J gene is TRBJ2-1, the V gene TRBV5-1, with D maybe TRBD1 (6 bases). In germline, CDR1 is SGHRS, CDR2 YFSETQ. Trimming left V 0 bases short and J 6 bases short, with 13 bases between. This CDR3 contains 15 residues. The CDR3 loop reads CASSLALGAFNEQFF. The CDR3 DNA reads TGCGCCAGCAGCTTGGCCCTGGGGGCGTTCAATGAGCAGTTCTTC. The whole variable domain, remainder taken from reference TRBV5-1 and TRBJ2-1, is KAGVTQTPRYLIKTRGQQVTLSCSPISGHRSVSWYQQTPGQGLQFLFEYFSETQRNKGNFPGRFSGRQFSNSRSEMNVSTLELGDSALYLCASSLALGAFNEQFFGPGTRLTVL.

The chain has TRBV28 and TRBJ2-7; D is uncertain. Trimming stripped 5 bases from V and 0 bases from J, with 8 bases between. Germline-derived CDR1 and CDR2 are MDHEN and SYDVKM. This CDR3 spans 13 amino acids. The CDR3 loop reads CASSQYSSYEQYF. In nucleotides, the CDR3 is TGTGCCAGCAGTCAGTATAGCTCCTACGAGCAGTACTTC.

This chain's CDR3 is CASSSGERPQHF. CDR3 DNA: TGTGCCAGCTCTTCAGGGGAGCGGCCCCAGCATTTT. The rearrangement joins TRBV18 to TRBJ1-5, with a tentative D call TRBD1 (6 bases). The CDR3 consists of 12 residues. V dropped 6 bases and J dropped 9 bases, with 12 bases sitting between them. Germline lookup yields CDR1 KGHSH and CDR2 LQKENI. Full variable domain (remainder filled in from reference TRBV18 and TRBJ1-5): NAGVMQNPRHLVRRRGQEARLRCSPMKGHSHVYWYRQLPEEGLKFMVYLQKENIIDESGMPKERFSAEFPKEGPSILRIQQVVRGDSAAYFCASSSGERPQHFGDGTRLSIL.

The CDR3 sequence is CASSPDSVNQPQHF. Here the CDR3 DNA reads TGTGCCAGCAGCCCGGACTCTGTCAATCAGCCCCAGCATTTT. This chain connects TRBV7-9 to TRBJ1-5; D is ambiguous. The CDR3 length is 14 residues. Per germline, CDR1 SEHNR and CDR2 FQNEAQ (reference sequence). Trimming left V 5 bases short and J 3 bases short, with 11 bases between.

This clone was seen only once. V usage is TRBV7-2 and J usage is TRBJ2-7; TRBD2 aligns across 12 bases. Germline V lookup: CDR1 SGHTA, CDR2 FQGNSA. The V gene end was trimmed by 4 bases and the J gene end by 4 bases; junction bases not matched to a gene: 8. The CDR3 has 16 residues. CDR3 sequence: CASSSPRLAGVYEQYF. CDR3 coding DNA: TGTGCCAGCAGCTCCCCTCGACTAGCGGGAGTATACGAGCAGTACTTC.

V and J are TRBV7-9 and TRBJ2-5; D tentatively reads TRBD1 or TRBD2 (6 bases each). Germline V gene lookup returns CDR1 SEHNR and CDR2 FQNEAQ (reference sequence). The length of the CDR3 is 14 residues. Trimming removed 5 bases from V and 5 bases from J, with 15 bases in between. The DNA of the CDR3 is TGTGCCAGCAGCCTCAGGGGAGGTAGGGAGACCCAGTACTTC. As protein: CASSLRGGRETQYF.